Included here is one T cell receptor beta chain sequence, with context. Its antigen is undetermined. These data come from a study of cytomegalovirus exposure and HLA in healthy donors. The PCR used 60 Vbeta and 13 Jbeta primers. Assay used: immunoSEQ multiplex PCR; TCRdb lists only in-frame clones, some missing. The repertoire includes 60,000 to 85,000 clones, roughly four fifths of them detected once, and over 10% sits in the top ten. Germline CDR1 reads SGHNT; CDR2 reads YENEEA. The CDR3 loop spans 18 amino acids. V was clipped by 5 bases and J by 5 bases; unmatched bases: 15. General study results and limits: Most sequenced TCRs were rare (though some public TCRs occurred in many donors). After further analysis at a later stage, around 17,000 TCR beta sequences were associated with HLA alleles at 0.05 false discovery rate.

This sequence joins TRBV11-3 and TRBJ2-1; TRBD2 agrees at 10 bases. This clonotype was sampled from a male donor in good health and CMV-seropositive. The sample taken for sequencing was PBMCs. Here the CDR3 reads CASSLGTSAPRLDNEQFF. Here the CDR3 DNA reads TGTGCCAGCAGCCTCGGGACTAGCGCCCCGCGGCTAGACAATGAGCAGTTCTTC.